These T cell receptor beta chains were read from a single sample in a study of blood T cell repertoires in COVID-19. Assay: immunoSEQ multiplex PCR; the TCRdb copy retains only in-frame clones and omits some. The sample gives almost 100,000 clones, around nine tenths of which show up once; about 9.3% is in the top ten. The sequencing input was peripheral blood. The receptors derive from a man aged 45-65 years with acute or convalescent COVID-19. CDR3s include the opening cysteine and the closing phenylalanine or tryptophan.

v_gene	CDR3aa
TRBV6-5	CASSFSDSGTYEQYF
TRBV4-2	CASSPERPSGIYEQYF
TRBV2	CASSGWGREDTEAFF
TRBV12-5	CASGSPSTGEGEAFF
TRBV7-2	CASSLVATSGRSNEQFF
TRBV28	CASTADTDYGYTF
TRBV12-5	CASGPATGGSTQYF
TRBV7-6	CASSFLAGGNDEQYF
TRBV21-1	CASSKGWLAGVRANTGELFF
TRBV4-2	CASSQDLASSRREQYF
TRBV2	CASGKETGGWGTEAFF
TRBV28	CASTSPGTGSFHEQYF
TRBV6-5	CASSYFPDSKGYTF
TRBV7-2	CASSMRASGNTIYF
TRBV11-2	CASSRTRGYEQYF
TRBV24-1	CATSGGQGGRQETQYF
TRBV5-1	CASSLAPGTSGRTDTQYF
TRBV4-2	CASSQGQGAGYGYTF
TRBV5-1	CASSLSQGSTEAFF
TRBV6-5	CASSPQGDGYTF
TRBV18	CASSPRTKEDNEQFF
TRBV6-8	CASSRYRGKNSPLHF
TRBV3-1/TRBV3-2	CASSPLGASGRDSYNEQFF
TRBV27	CASSPTNYYGYTF
TRBV6-5	CASSPLGGAYGYTF
TRBV3-1/TRBV3-2	CASSQFGLEQYF
TRBV19	CASSARQGANTEAFF
TRBV30	CAWTGQGVHQPQHF
TRBV10-2	CASDVRAPSTSGANVLTF
TRBV5-4	CASSVSGRSSYNEQFF
TRBV7-3	CASSRTGGIDTQYF
TRBV29-1	CSGRGKGRLTKENTEAFF
TRBV18	CASSLGTGESGNTIYF
TRBV3-1/TRBV3-2	CASSLESLRGNTEAFF
TRBV6-1	CASSEVGQGPYEQYF
TRBV19	CASTPTGGSFYEQYF
TRBV27	CASSLSTGVHQHF
TRBV11-3	CASSLDRSYEQYF
TRBV7-3	CASSLIPDSSGETQYF
TRBV19	CASSIEGPTNEKLFF
TRBV5-1	CASTPLAGGLTDTQYF
TRBV9	CASSVARVSQPYGYTF
TRBV30	CAWSGGSDRRIYEQYF
TRBV2	CASSTGTSGNIQYF
TRBV27	CASSLMGGSYYEQYF
TRBV7-9	CASSLGGQDTYGYTF
TRBV5-5	CASSLGPGTPGYTF
TRBV7-9	CASSFVQGIDEQYF
TRBV11-2	CASQLGADTQYF
TRBV19	CASSRRTSASYNEQFF
TRBV20-1	CSAVARGGYTF
TRBV30	CAWSSGRDNTQYF
TRBV19	CASSIDGEGRYEQYF